Shown below are 15 T cell receptor beta chains from a single sample sequenced in a study of T cell changes during pregnancy in multiple sclerosis. Some clones are missing from TCRdb's copy, which holds only in-frame ones; the method was immunoSEQ multiplex PCR. The sample carries more than 90,000 clones, around 92% recorded once. The sample in question was peripheral blood, obtained after pregnancy. The receptors were gathered from a female donor with multiple sclerosis, enrolled in a pregnancy study.

The chain recombines TRBV29-1 with TRBJ1-2; no clear D. Germline V CDR1 and CDR2: SQVTM, ANQGSEA. V lost 4 bases, J lost 7 bases, and 13 bases lay in between. CDR3 size: 12 residues. CDR3 sequence: CSVATLRGGYTF. For the CDR3, the DNA is TGCAGCGTTGCTACTTTACGCGGTGGCTACACCTTC.

The rearrangement links TRBV18 to TRBJ1-2; D is ambiguous. The CDR3 length is 12 residues. Trimming pared 6 bases from V and 4 bases from J, leaving 9 bases between. CDR1 and CDR2 (germline): KGHSH, LQKENI. DNA for the CDR3: TGTGCCAGCTCCCCGGGGATCTATGGCTACACCTTC. Its protein is CASSPGIYGYTF. Supplemented by reference TRBV18 and TRBJ1-2, the full variable domain reads NAGVMQNPRHLVRRRGQEARLRCSPMKGHSHVYWYRQLPEEGLKFMVYLQKENIIDESGMPKERFSAEFPKEGPSILRIQQVVRGDSAAYFCASSPGIYGYTFGSGTRLTVV.

The CDR3 DNA reads TGCGCCAGCAGTCGGTGGGAGGTCGAAGACGAGACCCAGTACTTC. Translated: CASSRWEVEDETQYF. The rearrangement joins TRBV10-2 to TRBJ2-5, with a tentative D call TRBD2 (6 bases). Germline-derived CDR1 and CDR2 are WSHSY and SAAADI. Trimming cost V 5 bases and J 5 bases, with 18 bases left between them. CDR3 length: 15 residues.

This chain connects TRBV6-5 to TRBJ2-5; 9 bases fit TRBD2. The better agreement between TRBJ2-7 and the DNA end casts doubt on the J call. CDR1 and CDR2 (germline): MNHEY, SVGAGI. The CDR3 totals 15 residues. The CDR3, as DNA: TGTGCCAGCAGTTTCTCGACTAGCGGTGCATACGAGCAGTACTTC. Encoded protein: CASSFSTSGAYEQYF.

The chain uses TRBV7-9 and TRBJ2-3; 9 bases are shared with TRBD1. CDR1 and CDR2 (germline): SEHNR, FQNEAQ (reference sequence). The ends lost 3 bases at V and 2 bases at J; junction bases unmatched: 9. The CDR3 contains 17 residues. The CDR3 DNA is TGTGCCAGCAGCTTTTACAAACAGGGGGCGTACACAGATACGCAGTATTTT. Translated: CASSFYKQGAYTDTQYF.

V and J are TRBV25-1 and TRBJ2-7; D not certain. Trimming cost V 2 bases and J 0 bases, with 11 bases left between them. The V gene's germline CDR1 is MGHDK and CDR2 SYGVNS. This CDR3 is built from 15 residues. The CDR3: CASSEGLLISYEQYF. CDR3 in DNA: TGTGCCAGCAGTGAAGGGCTCCTGATCTCCTACGAGCAGTACTTC.

The CDR3 DNA is TGTGCCAGCAAAGATTCCAGAGGCCCCCCCTACGAGCAGTACTTC. Its translation is CASKDSRGPPYEQYF. The rearrangement uses TRBV5-4 and TRBJ2-7; D is unclear. The ends were cut back, 6 bases at V and 2 bases at J, with 18 bases in the middle. The V gene's germline CDR1 is SGHNT and CDR2 YYREEE (reference sequence). CDR3 length: 15 amino acids.

The chain has TRBV11-1 and TRBJ2-4; weak D call: TRBD2 (5 bases). The ends were cut back, 2 bases at V and 0 bases at J, with 17 bases in the middle. Germline V gives CDR1 SGHAT, CDR2 FQDESV (reference sequence). The CDR3 length is 18 residues. CDR3 region: CASSLTGFSPLAKNIQYF. The DNA of the CDR3 is TGTGCCAGCAGCTTAACGGGGTTCTCGCCGCTAGCCAAAAACATTCAGTACTTC.

CDR3 in DNA: TGCGCCAGCAGCTTGGCCGCAGGGAAACGTGAAAAACTGTTTTTT. Translation gives CASSLAAGKREKLFF. The V call is TRBV5-1, the J call TRBJ1-4, with a weak D call TRBD1 (5 bases). From germline, CDR1 is SGHRS and CDR2 YFSETQ. V lost 0 bases and J 7 bases, leaving 13 bases between the germline ends. The length of the CDR3 is 15 residues.

This clone has just one count. This rearrangement joins TRBV5-6 to TRBJ2-5; 8 bases align to TRBD2. Per the germline V gene, CDR1 is SGHDT and CDR2 is YYEEEE. The J segment lost 5 bases and the V segment lost 0 bases, leaving 6 bases of the junction unmatched. CDR3 length equals 15 residues. The CDR3 loop reads CASSLALAGGETQYF. DNA of the CDR3: TGTGCCAGCAGCTTGGCCCTAGCGGGTGGGGAGACCCAGTACTTC.

This clone was observed once. The V gene is TRBV15, the J gene TRBJ1-5; D uncertain. V dropped 0 bases and J dropped 11 bases, with 17 bases sitting between them. Germline V gene data show CDR1 as LNHNV and CDR2 as YYDKDF (reference sequence). This CDR3 is built from 15 residues. As DNA, the CDR3 is TGTGCCACCAGCAGAGATTTTGACGGAGGTATGACCCAGCATTTT. It yields the protein CATSRDFDGGMTQHF.

The chain uses TRBV5-1 and TRBJ2-7; D is ambiguous. Trimming pared 2 bases from V and 5 bases from J, leaving 8 bases between. This CDR3 spans 12 amino acids. Germline CDR1 is SGHRS and CDR2 is YFSETQ. For the CDR3, the DNA is TGCGCCAGCAGCTTTAACTTTCACGAGCAGTACTTC. Encoded protein: CASSFNFHEQYF.

V usage is TRBV9 and J usage is TRBJ1-2; 9 nucleotides agree with TRBD1. Germline V gene sequence: CDR1 SGDLS, CDR2 YYNGEE. This CDR3 has 16 residues. With V trimmed by 0 bases and J by 8 bases, 11 bases remained unmatched. The chain's CDR3 is CASSVEVGAGTGGYTF. CDR3 coding DNA: TGTGCCAGCAGCGTAGAGGTTGGGGCAGGGACAGGGGGCTACACCTTC.

The J gene is TRBJ1-2, the V gene TRBV11-3, with 8 bases lining up with TRBD1. The CDR3 length is 13 residues. Trimming cost V 5 bases and J 4 bases; bases outside gene matches: 3. Per the germline V gene, CDR1 is SGHNT and CDR2 is YENEEA. The CDR3 loop reads CASSRGQGYGYTF. The CDR3 region has the DNA TGTGCCAGCAGCCGCGGACAGGGCTATGGCTACACCTTC.

This clone occurred a few times. The rearrangement joins TRBV5-1 to TRBJ2-3; 8 bases fit TRBD2. The CDR3 runs to 17 residues. V shed 3 bases and J 0 bases; nucleotides not matched to a gene: 9. Germline loops: CDR1 SGHRS, CDR2 YFSETQ. The DNA for the CDR3 is TGCGCCAGCAGCTCCCGCCCGAGGACTAGCAGCACAGATACGCAGTATTTT. Translating it yields CASSSRPRTSSTDTQYF.